A selection of T cell receptor beta chains follows, all from one sample in a study of T cell repertoires in breast cancer. TCRdb fed the emulsion pairing reads into MiXCR, producing one record per CDR3 protein. The table lists tens of thousands of distinct CDR3 sequences, 45% of them singletons. The sequencing input was CD8+ T cells. Source of these receptors: a pool of human donors with breast cancer or a healthy control (not recorded which). The CDR3 runs from the conserved cysteine through the conserved F or W. D genes are given only for firm matches. Clone size, where shown, is once, few, many, or a class for clones that have expanded.

j_call	clone_size	d_call	v_call	cdr3_aa	cdr3_nt
TRBJ2-5	-	-	TRBV27	CASSLGPAGAEETQYF	TGTGCCAGCAGTTTAGGTCCTGCAGGGGCGGAAGAGACCCAGTACTTC
TRBJ2-3	many	-	TRBV6-2/TRBV6-3	CASSFGGINTQYF	TGTGCCAGCAGTTTCGGGGGAATAAATACGCAGTATTTT
TRBJ2-7	-	-	TRBV5-1	CASSLYASYEQYF	TGCGCCAGCAGCTTGTACGCCTCCTACGAGCAGTACTTC
TRBJ1-5	few	-	TRBV20-1	CSAVQGDSNQPQHF	TGCAGTGCTGTACAGGGTGACTCCAATCAGCCCCAGCATTTT
TRBJ1-1	-	-	TRBV19	CASSPLDRSEAFF	TGTGCCAGTAGCCCACTCGACAGGAGTGAAGCTTTCTTT
TRBJ2-3	-	-	TRBV6-1	CASSRANADTQYF	TGTGCCAGCTCACGGGCGAACGCAGATACGCAGTATTTT
TRBJ1-1	-	-	TRBV5-1	CASSPTVATEAFF	TGCGCCAGCAGCCCCACAGTCGCCACTGAAGCTTTCTTT
TRBJ2-3	-	TRBD2	TRBV12-3/TRBV12-4	CASSTGLAGVVTDTQYF	TGTGCCAGCAGCACGGGACTAGCGGGAGTTGTGACAGATACGCAGTATTTT
TRBJ2-5	few	-	TRBV20-1	CSASPPGPHETQYF	TGCAGTGCTTCACCCCCGGGACCTCACGAGACCCAGTACTTC
TRBJ2-7	-	-	TRBV27	CASSLMGSYEQYF	TGTGCCAGCAGTTTAATGGGTTCCTACGAGCAGTACTTC
TRBJ1-4	-	TRBD1	TRBV20-1	CSLKQGTNEKLFF	TGCAGTTTAAAACAGGGGACTAATGAAAAACTGTTTTTT
TRBJ1-1	few	-	TRBV6-1	CASSFYGRGTEAFF	TGTGCCAGCAGTTTCTACGGACGGGGCACTGAAGCTTTCTTT
TRBJ1-1	few	TRBD1	TRBV20-1	CSALRGPGTEAFF	TGCAGTGCCCTCAGGGGGCCTGGCACTGAAGCTTTCTTT
TRBJ2-5	-	TRBD2	TRBV5-1	CASSLAGPAGASQETQYF	TGCGCCAGCAGCTTGGCCGGACCAGCGGGAGCCAGCCAAGAGACCCAGTACTTC